Listed here are 21 T cell receptor beta chains from one sample, sequenced in a study of blood T cell repertoires in COVID-19. Clones were read by immunoSEQ multiplex PCR, and TCRdb kept only the in-frame ones, dropping some. Here the sample spans about 300,000 clones, more than 70% being singletons. Source material: peripheral blood. Source of these receptors: a woman in her 30s with COVID-19, enrolled during active disease.

This clone occurred once. The chain recombines TRBV28 with TRBJ1-2; D remains unclear. Looked up from germline, CDR1 is MDHEN and CDR2 is SYDVKM. Trimming took 7 bases from V and 2 from J, leaving 14 bases between them. CDR3 length: 14 residues. Here the CDR3 DNA reads TGTGCCAGCACCACCCCCGGGGTGAACTATGGCTACACCTTC. Its protein is CASTTPGVNYGYTF.

The rearrangement uses TRBV6-1 and TRBJ1-5; D unclear. Germline V gives CDR1 MNHNS, CDR2 SASEGT. The CDR3 totals 13 residues. The V gene lost 3 bases and the J gene lost 6 bases, with 9 bases spanning the gap. CDR3 residues: CASSEEGGQPQHF. The CDR3 bases are TGTGCCAGCAGTGAGGAGGGAGGTCAGCCCCAGCATTTT.

V gene TRBV28 combines with J gene TRBJ2-7, with 8 bases identical to TRBD2. Germline V lookup: CDR1 MDHEN, CDR2 SYDVKM. Trimming cost V 2 bases and J 6 bases; bases outside gene matches: 6. The CDR3 runs 14 residues. CDR3 sequence: CASSLEGLVSEQYV. The CDR3 DNA follows: TGTGCCAGCAGTTTAGAGGGACTAGTCTCCGAGCAGTACGTC.

The chain uses TRBV5-4 and TRBJ2-5; possibly TRBD1 for D (6 bases). V lost 0 bases, J lost 2 bases, and 8 bases lay in between. Germline V gives CDR1 SGHNT, CDR2 YYREEE (reference sequence). This CDR3 has 14 amino acids. The chain's CDR3 is CASSLAGQQETQYF. As DNA, the CDR3 is TGTGCCAGCAGCTTGGCGGGACAACAAGAGACCCAGTACTTC. Looking up the rest from reference TRBV5-4 and TRBJ2-5 gives the full variable domain: ETGVTQSPTHLIKTRGQQVTLRCSSQSGHNTVSWYQQALGQGPQFIFQYYREEENGRGNFPPRFSGLQFPNYSSELNVNALELDDSALYLCASSLAGQQETQYFGPGTRLLVL.

This clone was detected a few times. This chain's CDR3 is CSASVGLAYNEQFF. CDR3 bases: TGCAGTGCTAGTGTGGGACTCGCCTACAATGAGCAGTTCTTC. The V gene is TRBV20-1, the J gene TRBJ2-1; possibly TRBD2 for D (6 bases). V was trimmed by 3 bases and J by 2 bases, leaving 11 bases between them. The CDR3 runs to 14 residues. The germline CDR1 and CDR2 sequences are DFQATT and SNEGSKA (reference sequence).

The chain links TRBV2 to TRBJ1-2; TRBD1 aligns across 7 bases. Germline V CDR1 and CDR2: SNHLY, FYNNEI. V shed 5 bases, J shed 4 bases, and the junction held 13 bases outside the gene matches. CDR3 length: 16 residues. As DNA, the CDR3 is TGTGCCAGCAGTCTCTACAGGGGTAATTTAGGCTATGGCTACACCTTC. Translating it yields CASSLYRGNLGYGYTF.

The chain carries TRBV5-1 and TRBJ1-4; D might be TRBD1 (5 bases). The V gene's germline CDR1 is SGHRS and CDR2 YFSETQ. V was shortened by 5 bases and J by 3 bases, with 17 bases between the two germline ends. The CDR3 length is 16 residues. The CDR3 DNA reads as TGCGCCAGCAGTGGAGGGGCGCCGAACGCTAATGAAAAACTGTTTTTT. It codes for CASSGGAPNANEKLFF.

The chain couples TRBV4-2 to TRBJ1-3, with D possibly being TRBD1 (5 bases). V lost 0 bases and J 0 bases, leaving 12 bases between the germline ends. This CDR3 region has 17 residues. CDR1 LGHNA and CDR2 YNFKEQ come from the germline V gene. CDR3 nucleotide sequence: TGTGCCAGCAGCCAAGAGGGGCGTGGTTACTCTGGAAACACCATATATTTT. It translates to CASSQEGRGYSGNTIYF.

V usage is TRBV10-2 and J usage is TRBJ1-5; D unclear. This CDR3 is 13 amino acids long. V shed 2 bases and J shed 9 bases, with 11 bases lying between them. In germline, CDR1 is WSHSY, CDR2 SAAADI. The CDR3 is CASSEDYEGPQHF. The CDR3 DNA sequence: TGCGCCAGCAGTGAGGACTACGAGGGGCCCCAGCATTTT.

The rearrangement links TRBV2 to TRBJ2-2, with D unresolved. The CDR3 is made up of 14 amino acids. Germline CDR1 SNHLY, CDR2 FYNNEI. The V end lost 4 bases, the J end lost 1 base, and 7 bases lay between the germline ends. DNA of the CDR3: TGTGCCAGCAGTGGATCACTGAACACCGGGGAGCTGTTTTTT. This encodes CASSGSLNTGELFF.

This chain connects TRBV7-3 to TRBJ1-2; D not resolved. The germline V gene has CDR1 SGHTA and CDR2 FQGTGA. With 1 base removed from V and 5 bases from J, the gap between germline ends came to 8 bases. CDR3 size: 13 residues. The CDR3 loop is CASSLRRGYGYTF. Here the CDR3 DNA reads TGTGCCAGCAGCTTAAGGAGAGGATATGGCTACACCTTC.

V is TRBV6-5 and J is TRBJ1-3, with D unresolved. The V and J ends lost 7 bases and 0 bases respectively, with 4 bases between them. The CDR3 totals 12 residues. CDR1 MNHEY and CDR2 SVGAGI come from the germline V gene. The CDR3 protein is CASKSSGNTIYF. For the CDR3, the DNA is TGTGCCAGCAAGAGCTCTGGAAACACCATATATTTT.

The chain uses TRBV7-2 and TRBJ2-2; the D gene is possibly TRBD2 (5 bases). Trimming shortened V by 5 bases and J by 6 bases, and 25 bases separated the two germline ends. Germline CDR1 reads SGHTA; CDR2 reads FQGNSA. This CDR3 is 18 amino acids long. For the CDR3, the DNA is TGTGCCAGCAGCCCTGAGTCTTGGAGGCCAAATAAGGCCGGGGAGCTGTTTTTT. Translation gives CASSPESWRPNKAGELFF.

V gene TRBV29-1 combines with J gene TRBJ1-2, with 7 bases identical to TRBD1. CDR1 is SQVTM and CDR2 is ANQGSEA in the germline V gene. This CDR3 contains 13 residues. V lost 7 bases to trimming and J lost 2 bases; unmatched junction nucleotides: 7. As DNA, the CDR3 is TGCAGCGCCTGGACAGGAGAGAACTATGGCTACACCTTC. It encodes CSAWTGENYGYTF.

The CDR3, as DNA: TGTGCCAGTAGTATTGGGCAGGGACAGGGCCGTAATGAAAAACTGTTTTTT. The encoded protein is CASSIGQGQGRNEKLFF. The J gene is TRBJ1-4, the V gene TRBV19; 9 bases map to TRBD1. Germline loops: CDR1 LNHDA, CDR2 SQIVND (reference sequence). This CDR3 region has 17 residues. V lost 3 bases to trimming and J lost 4 bases; unmatched junction nucleotides: 9.

The CDR3 sequence: CASSYGSSSDTQYF. The DNA for the CDR3 is TGTGCCAGCAGTTACGGGTCTAGCTCAGATACGCAGTATTTT. V usage is TRBV6-6 and J usage is TRBJ2-3; possible D gene TRBD2, 5 bases. Germline loops: CDR1 MNHNY, CDR2 SVGAGI (reference sequence). Deletions cut 2 bases from V and 4 bases from J, with 10 bases between. This CDR3 is built from 14 residues.

The V and J genes are TRBV5-6 and TRBJ1-1; D is possibly TRBD1 (6 bases). V was shortened by 1 base and J by 4 bases, with 11 bases between the two germline ends. Germline loops: CDR1 SGHDT, CDR2 YYEEEE. CDR3 size: 14 residues. Written as DNA, the CDR3 is TGTGCCAGCAGCTTGAGGGGGTTGGGCACTGAAGCTTTCTTT. Translated, it gives CASSLRGLGTEAFF.

The J gene is TRBJ2-2, the V gene TRBV5-1; D might be TRBD2 (6 bases). CDR1 is SGHRS and CDR2 is YFSETQ in the germline V gene. Trimming removed 1 base from V and 0 bases from J, with 10 bases in between. The CDR3 extends over 16 amino acids. This CDR3 is CASSLFAGTNTGELFF. The CDR3 nucleotides are TGCGCCAGCAGCTTGTTCGCGGGGACGAACACCGGGGAGCTGTTTTTT. Using reference TRBV5-1 and TRBJ2-2 for the parts outside the CDR3, the full variable domain is KAGVTQTPRYLIKTRGQQVTLSCSPISGHRSVSWYQQTPGQGLQFLFEYFSETQRNKGNFPGRFSGRQFSNSRSEMNVSTLELGDSALYLCASSLFAGTNTGELFFGEGSRLTVL.

This chain connects TRBV24-1 to TRBJ1-2; D might be TRBD1 (6 bases). Germline assignment: CDR1 KGHDR and CDR2 SFDVKD. The CDR3 runs 12 residues. V was shortened by 8 bases and J by 8 bases, with 14 bases between the two germline ends. The CDR3 bases are TGTGCCACCAAAGGGGGGGATCACGGCTACACCTTC. Translation: CATKGGDHGYTF.

The chain recombines TRBV7-2 with TRBJ2-1; D perhaps matches TRBD2 (6 bases). The CDR3 is 12 residues long. V gave up 8 bases and J gave up 3 bases, with 8 bases separating them. CDR1 is SGHTA and CDR2 is FQGNSA in the germline V gene. This CDR3 is CASGGYYNEQFF. CDR3 DNA: TGTGCCAGCGGGGGGTACTACAATGAGCAGTTCTTC.

This sequence joins TRBV5-5 and TRBJ2-1; perhaps TRBD1 as D (5 bases). The CDR3 loop spans 14 amino acids. V shed 2 bases and J shed 8 bases, with 14 bases lying between them. The germline V gene encodes CDR1 SGHKS and CDR2 YYEKEE (reference sequence). The CDR3 loop is CASSFKGPIDEQFF. The CDR3 DNA reads as TGTGCCAGCAGCTTCAAGGGGCCGATCGATGAGCAGTTCTTC. Drawing the rest from reference TRBV5-5 and TRBJ2-1, the complete variable domain is DAGVTQSPTHLIKTRGQQVTLRCSPISGHKSVSWYQQVLGQGPQFIFQYYEKEERGRGNFPDRFSARQFPNYSSELNVNALLLGDSALYLCASSFKGPIDEQFFGPGTRLTVL.